The present TCR beta chain was sequenced within a study of post-analysis software for immune sequencing data. Study background: As for disease course, relapsing-remitting, secondary progressive and progressive-relapsing multiple sclerosis were all included.

The CDR3 runs to 16 residues. In germline, CDR1 is SEHNR, CDR2 FQNEAQ (reference sequence). V shed 3 bases and J shed 4 bases, with 17 bases lying between them. The authors incorporated unique molecular identifiers into the TCR beta cDNA libraries. The source material, roughly 0.85 to 10 million T cells, gave rise to 500,000 or so cDNA molecules. TCRdb passed the PCR reads through MiXCR, listing each CDR3 protein once. In the table there are about 770,000 distinct CDR3 sequences, more than 45% of which are singletons. Whole-study results and caveats: Diversity measured as normalized Chao1 was significantly lower in multiple sclerosis patients than in controls. When patients were compared with controls, about 5 TRBV segments were more frequent, TRBV5-6, TRBV5-1 and TRBV20-1 among them.

Note on this clonotype: No antigen is known for it.

Sequences were obtained from blood. V usage is TRBV7-9 and J usage is TRBJ2-3; perhaps TRBD2 as D (6 bases). The origin of this receptor is a girl aged 5-17 years with multiple sclerosis. DNA for the CDR3: TGTGCCAGCAGCTTGTTCCCGCTCGGGAGCGCAGATACGCAGTATTTT. It codes for CASSLFPLGSADTQYF.